This T cell receptor (beta chain) was observed in a study of response to subunit inactivated influenza vaccine. This clonotype was detected a few times. TCRdb reprocessed the RT-PCR reads with MiXCR, giving one entry per CDR3 protein. The profile shows under 200,000 distinct CDR3 sequences, 10% to 15% of them singletons. Germline CDR1 reads SGHVS; CDR2 reads FQNEAQ. The CDR3 contains 17 residues. With 1 base removed from V and 2 bases from J, the gap between germline ends came to 15 bases. These data also featured in a second study, about T cells expressing NK-cell markers. This second study notes: Production of TCR beta cDNA relied on 5'RACE template switching with UMIs. Dominant NKG2C+ clonotypes were found to form about 1.0-7.0% of CD8+ T cells in more than five donors.

The chain is built from TRBV7-8 and TRBJ2-1; TRBD2 is a possible D gene (5 bases). This TCR was recovered from a man aged 50-60 years who received an inactivated influenza vaccine. The material was CD8+ T cells sorted from PBMCs, obtained roughly 13 days after vaccination. CDR3 DNA sequence: TGTGCCAGCAGCTTAGGTTGGACTCAATCACCCTACAATGAGCAGTTCTTC. This gives the protein CASSLGWTQSPYNEQFF.